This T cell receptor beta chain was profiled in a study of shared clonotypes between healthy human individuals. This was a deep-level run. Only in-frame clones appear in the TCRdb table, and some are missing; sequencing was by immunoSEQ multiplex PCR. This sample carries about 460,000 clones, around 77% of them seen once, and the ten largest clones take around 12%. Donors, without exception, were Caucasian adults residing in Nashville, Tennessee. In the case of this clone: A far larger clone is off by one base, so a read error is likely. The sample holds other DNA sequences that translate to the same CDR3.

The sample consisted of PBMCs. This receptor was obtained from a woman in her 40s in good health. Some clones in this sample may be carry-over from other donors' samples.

CDR3 coding DNA: TGCGCCAGCAACCGGGACAGGGGGCCGGGAAACATTCAGTACTTC. Translated: CASNRDRGPGNIQYF. The genes are TRBV6-6 and TRBJ2-4, with 12 nucleotides matching TRBD1. This CDR3 has 15 residues. CDR1 MNHNY and CDR2 SVGAGI come from the germline V gene (reference sequence).